The clone carrying this T cell receptor (beta chain) was found many times. This entry belongs to a study of neurological immune-mediated disorders. A single record per CDR3 protein comes from TCRdb applying MiXCR to the 5' RACE reads. The sample lists 85,000 to 90,000 distinct CDR3 sequences; roughly 3.3% were seen once. Germline assignment: CDR1 SGDLS and CDR2 YYNGEE. The V and J ends lost 5 bases and 4 bases respectively, with 6 bases between them. This CDR3 has 12 amino acids. Material: PBMCs. This receptor was obtained from a woman between 50 and 59 years old with multiple sclerosis. The genes are TRBV9 and TRBJ2-2, with D uncertain. The CDR3 nucleotides are TGTGCCAGCAGGGCTTCCACCGGGGAGCTGTTTTTT. Translating gives CASRASTGELFF.